The 25 T cell receptor beta chains presented below share a single source sample, sequenced in a study of cytomegalovirus exposure and HLA in healthy donors. Use of 60 Vbeta and 13 Jbeta primers characterized the PCR. TCRdb's copy holds only in-frame clones and misses some; the assay was immunoSEQ multiplex PCR. The top ten clones hold 1% of a sample with hundreds of thousands of clones, around 89% of them seen once. The source material was PBMCs. These receptor sequences come from a woman between 18 and 30 years old in good health and CMV-seronegative.

This sequence joins TRBV11-2 and TRBJ1-2; TRBD1 agrees at 8 bases. This CDR3 contains 15 residues. V was clipped by 5 bases and J by 7 bases; unmatched bases: 12. The germline V gene encodes CDR1 SGHAT and CDR2 FQNNGV. CDR3 DNA sequence: TGTGCCAGCAGCACCACAGGACAGGGAACGTCTGGCTACACCTTC. Its protein product is CASSTTGQGTSGYTF. Combining the CDR3 with reference TRBV11-2 and TRBJ1-2 gives the whole variable domain EAGVAQSPRYKIIEKRQSVAFWCNPISGHATLYWYQQILGQGPKLLIQFQNNGVVDDSQLPKDRFSAERLKGVDSTLKIQPAKLEDSAVYLCASSTTGQGTSGYTFGSGTRLTVV.

The rearrangement links TRBV10-1 to TRBJ1-1; the D gene is possibly TRBD1 (6 bases). The germline V gene has CDR1 WNHNN and CDR2 SYGVQD (reference sequence). This CDR3 spans 12 amino acids. V was pared by 3 bases and J by 7 bases, with 9 bases between. The CDR3 region has the DNA TGCGCCAGCAGTGATGCACAGGGTGAAGCTTTCTTT. Translation gives CASSDAQGEAFF.

This clone was recorded once. V and J are TRBV7-8 and TRBJ1-5; TRBD1 agrees at 12 bases. There are 16 residues in the CDR3. Trimming cost V 5 bases and J 5 bases; bases outside gene matches: 7. From germline, CDR1 is SGHVS and CDR2 FQNEAQ. The CDR3 loop is CASSGGTGGADQPQHF. The DNA of the CDR3 is TGTGCCAGCAGCGGGGGGACAGGGGGCGCGGATCAGCCCCAGCATTTT.

The chain is built from TRBV4-2 and TRBJ2-7, with 9 bases matching TRBD2. This CDR3 is built from 16 residues. Losses at the gene ends were 1 base for V and 6 bases for J; bases not matched to a gene: 10. The V gene's germline CDR1 is LGHNA and CDR2 YNFKEQ. In DNA form, the CDR3 reads TGTGCCAGCAGCCAAGGGCAAGCGGGGGGTCTGATCGAGCAGTACTTC. Translation: CASSQGQAGGLIEQYF.

This chain links TRBV5-6 with TRBJ1-1; a weak D match, TRBD1 (5 bases). Trimming removed 0 bases at V and 5 bases at J, with 11 bases between. The CDR3 contains 14 residues. CDR1 is SGHDT, CDR2 YYEEEE, per germline. The CDR3 nucleotides read TGTGCCAGCAGCTTGGCCGGGGGAGGAACTGAAGCTTTCTTT. Encoded protein: CASSLAGGGTEAFF.

The CDR3 DNA is TGTGCCAGCAGCCGACAGGGCAACCCCTATGGCTACACCTTC. Amino acids: CASSRQGNPYGYTF. The chain is built from TRBV5-4 and TRBJ1-2; 7 bases align to TRBD1. Trimming at V came to 4 bases and at J to 4 bases, leaving 7 bases not matched to a gene. Germline V gene lookup returns CDR1 SGHNT and CDR2 YYREEE (reference sequence). The CDR3 contains 14 residues.

The V gene is TRBV6-5, the J gene TRBJ2-3, with 7 bases aligning to TRBD2. Germline CDR1 is MNHEY and CDR2 is SVGAGI. This CDR3 has 14 amino acids. The V segment lost 8 bases and the J segment 2 bases; nucleotides outside the gene matches: 7. As DNA, the CDR3 is TGTGCCAGCGGGGCGCGGGGGTTCACAGATACGCAGTATTTT. Translation gives CASGARGFTDTQYF.

The count of this clone is one. The chain combines TRBV7-9 with TRBJ1-2, with TRBD1 matching over 8 bases. V lost 6 bases and J lost 13; bases outside the gene matches: 13. CDR1 is SEHNR and CDR2 is FQNEAQ in the germline V gene (reference sequence). The CDR3 consists of 13 residues. The CDR3, as DNA: TGTGCCAGCAGTCCGGGACAGGCGCTTGTGGGCACCTTC. This encodes CASSPGQALVGTF.

The table lists this clone with a count of one. V and J are TRBV5-8 and TRBJ1-6, with D maybe TRBD1 (5 bases). The CDR3 runs 15 residues. The V gene's germline CDR1 is SGHTS and CDR2 YDEGEE. The V end was cut by 0 bases, the J end by 8 bases, with 12 bases between. The CDR3 DNA sequence: TGTGCCAGCAGCTTGGAGGGGCGTCGGGATTCACCCCTCCACTTT. Translated, it gives CASSLEGRRDSPLHF.

The chain carries TRBV19 and TRBJ2-2; D possibly corresponds to TRBD1 (6 bases). Germline V gene data show CDR1 as LNHDA and CDR2 as SQIVND (reference sequence). The CDR3 covers 13 residues. V lost 6 bases to trimming and J lost 6 bases, with 11 bases between them. CDR3 in amino acids: CASRTDRPGELFF. The CDR3 nucleotides read TGTGCCAGTAGGACCGACAGGCCCGGGGAGCTGTTTTTT.

The V gene is TRBV9, the J gene TRBJ2-2; no clear D. This CDR3 has 12 amino acids. Germline V gives CDR1 SGDLS, CDR2 YYNGEE. V lost 3 bases and J lost 5, with 5 bases in between. The CDR3 here is CASSDRTGELFF. The CDR3 DNA reads as TGTGCCAGCAGCGACAGAACCGGGGAGCTGTTTTTT.

This chain joins TRBV11-2 and TRBJ2-7, with 9 bases matching TRBD1. The length of the CDR3 is 15 residues. V lost 4 bases and J lost 6; bases outside the gene matches: 10. Germline CDR1 reads SGHAT; CDR2 reads FQNNGV. For the CDR3, the DNA is TGTGCCAGCAGCTACATCCGGGACAGGGTAGCCGAGCAGTACTTC. Amino acid sequence: CASSYIRDRVAEQYF.

V usage is TRBV5-4 and J usage is TRBJ2-3, with 7 bases matching TRBD1. Germline CDR1 SGHNT, CDR2 YYREEE (reference sequence). The CDR3 totals 14 residues. V gave up 4 bases and J gave up 2 bases; unmatched junction bases: 4. The CDR3: CASSLGQLTDTQYF. CDR3 coding DNA: TGTGCCAGCAGCCTGGGACAGCTCACAGATACGCAGTATTTT.

This chain connects TRBV6-1 to TRBJ2-7; tentative D call: TRBD1 (5 bases). This CDR3 is built from 14 residues. V was cut by 6 bases and J by 2 bases, with 14 bases left in between. Germline CDR1 and CDR2: MNHNS and SASEGT. The DNA for the CDR3 is TGTGCCAGCAGGTCCGGACAACTCGCCTACGAGCAGTACTTC. Translation gives CASRSGQLAYEQYF.

This clone was recorded once. The rearrangement joins TRBV29-1 to TRBJ2-7, with D maybe TRBD1 (5 bases). Germline assignment: CDR1 SQVTM and CDR2 ANQGSEA. The CDR3 is made up of 15 amino acids. The V gene lost 2 bases and the J gene lost 3 bases, with 17 bases spanning the gap. The CDR3 DNA follows: TGCAGCGTTGAAATAGAGACAGAAGGTTACTACGAGCAGTACTTC. The encoded protein is CSVEIETEGYYEQYF.

The gene calls are TRBV10-3 and TRBJ2-3; TRBD1 matches 10 bases. From germline, CDR1 is ENHRY and CDR2 SYGVKD. V shed 9 bases, J shed 0 bases, and the junction held 18 bases outside the gene matches. The CDR3 sequence is 19 residues long. CDR3: CAIKPGTGDTYVSTDTQYF. The CDR3 DNA reads as TGTGCCATAAAACCCGGGACAGGGGACACCTACGTTAGCACAGATACGCAGTATTTT.

This clone was counted between two and nine times. Within the sample, other DNA sequences also encode this same CDR3. The chain employs TRBV7-2 and TRBJ1-1; no clear D. Trimming cost V 1 base and J 1 base, with 4 bases left between them. The CDR3 spans 13 residues. Germline CDR1 reads SGHTA; CDR2 reads FQGNSA. The CDR3, as DNA: TGTGCCAGCAGCTTAGACAGGAACACTGAAGCTTTCTTT. It encodes CASSLDRNTEAFF.

The rearrangement uses TRBV4-3 and TRBJ1-6, with 8 bases matching TRBD1. CDR1 and CDR2 (germline): LGHNA, YSLEER. The V and J ends lost 0 bases and 8 bases, in that order; junction bases with no gene match: 9. The CDR3 covers 17 residues. The CDR3 region is CASSQDHRTGWYSPLHF. DNA of the CDR3: TGCGCCAGCAGCCAAGACCACCGGACAGGGTGGTATTCACCCCTCCACTTT.

CDR3 loop: CASSLAGLAGWYNEQFF. The CDR3 DNA is TGCGCCAGCAGCTTGGCGGGACTAGCGGGATGGTACAATGAGCAGTTCTTC. The chain couples TRBV5-1 to TRBJ2-1; TRBD2 matches 13 bases. V was clipped by 0 bases and J by 4 bases; unmatched bases: 4. The CDR3 contains 17 residues. The germline V gene has CDR1 SGHRS and CDR2 YFSETQ.

The chain couples TRBV7-2 to TRBJ2-5; 7 bases map to TRBD2. The V gene end was trimmed by 3 bases and the J gene end by 5 bases; junction bases not matched to a gene: 6. The CDR3 has 14 residues. CDR1 is SGHTA and CDR2 is FQGNSA in the germline V gene. The CDR3 sequence: CASSFPTGGETQYF. CDR3 DNA sequence: TGTGCCAGCAGCTTTCCAACCGGGGGGGAGACCCAGTACTTC.

This clone showed up just once. V gene TRBV9 combines with J gene TRBJ2-5; TRBD1 matches 9 bases. The germline gives CDR1 SGDLS, CDR2 YYNGEE. J gave up 4 bases and V 0 bases, and 4 bases lay outside the gene matches. This CDR3 has 15 amino acids. This CDR3 is CASSVATGGGETQYF. The DNA of the CDR3 is TGTGCCAGCAGCGTAGCGACAGGGGGAGGAGAGACCCAGTACTTC.

This clone was seen a few times. The chain uses TRBV6-1 and TRBJ2-3; a weak D match, TRBD1 (6 bases). The V gene's germline CDR1 is MNHNS and CDR2 SASEGT. V lost 3 bases and J 1 base, leaving 11 bases between the germline ends. The CDR3 sequence is 15 residues long. The CDR3 reads CASSEGPGGTDTQYF. CDR3 DNA: TGTGCCAGCAGTGAGGGGCCAGGGGGCACAGATACGCAGTATTTT.

This clone occurred a few times. The rearrangement links TRBV19 to TRBJ1-1; D call uncertain. V lost 1 base and J 1 base, leaving 16 bases between the germline ends. The CDR3 is made up of 17 amino acids. Germline CDR1 reads LNHDA; CDR2 reads SQIVND (reference sequence). CDR3 nucleotides: TGTGCCAGTAGTATAGCCCGACTTCTTACCCCGAACACTGAAGCTTTCTTT. Protein product: CASSIARLLTPNTEAFF.

The chain combines TRBV9 with TRBJ2-3, with 8 bases aligning to TRBD2. Looked up from germline, CDR1 is SGDLS and CDR2 is YYNGEE. CDR3 length equals 16 residues. The V segment lost 4 bases and the J segment 3 bases; nucleotides outside the gene matches: 10. The CDR3: CASSPEVGGGTDTQYF. As DNA, the CDR3 is TGTGCCAGCAGCCCAGAGGTCGGGGGGGGGACAGATACGCAGTATTTT.

This chain uses TRBV5-8 with TRBJ2-1; 7 nucleotides align to TRBD2. CDR3 length equals 17 residues. V dropped 0 bases and J dropped 5; count of bases not matched to a gene: 11. The V gene's germline CDR1 is SGHTS and CDR2 YDEGEE. The CDR3 is CASSLAGAASGNNEQFF. DNA for the CDR3: TGTGCCAGCAGCTTGGCTGGAGCAGCGAGCGGGAACAATGAGCAGTTCTTC.